The next 19 T cell receptor beta chains were all read from a single sample in a study of quantifying T cell responses using KT2 cells. Study information: Reverse transcription used primers in the TCR alpha and beta constant regions.

The cDNA 3' end received a ligated oligonucleotide with a UMI. First-round PCR used about 4 cycles and beta primers RC1.1 and RC1.2 covering TRBC1 and TRBC2. TCRdb itself ran the UMI-ligation and nested PCR reads through MiXCR, one entry per CDR3 protein. The data hold under 35,000 distinct CDR3 sequences, with about 9.4% observed a single time. The sequencing sample was made of PBMCs spiked with cells of the T cell clone KT2. The receptors derive from a human donor.

This clonotype was seen at least ten times. The CDR3 here is CASSLASGGRLETQYF. The CDR3 nucleotides are TGTGCCAGCAGCTTAGCGTCCGGGGGCCGGTTGGAGACCCAGTACTTC. The chain couples TRBV11-2 to TRBJ2-5; D possibly uses TRBD1 or TRBD2 (6 bases each). CDR3 length: 16 residues. V lost 1 base to trimming and J lost 5 bases, with 17 bases between them. In germline, CDR1 is SGHAT, CDR2 FQNNGV.

Many counts were recorded for this clonotype. The chain links TRBV20-1 to TRBJ1-2; tentative D call: TRBD1 (6 bases). Germline loops: CDR1 DFQATT, CDR2 SNEGSKA (reference sequence). The CDR3 loop spans 13 amino acids. The V end was cut by 4 bases, the J end by 5 bases, with 14 bases between. This CDR3 reads CSAIGGLTYGYTF. The CDR3 coding sequence is TGCAGTGCTATAGGGGGATTAACTTATGGCTACACCTTC.

There are many counts of this clonotype. The chain uses TRBV6-5 and TRBJ2-7; D not resolved. V lost 0 bases and J 1 base, leaving 4 bases between the germline ends. Germline loops: CDR1 MNHEY, CDR2 SVGAGI. The CDR3 runs 13 residues. DNA for the CDR3: TGTGCCAGCAGTTACTCTAGATCCTACGAGCAGTACTTC. It specifies CASSYSRSYEQYF.

The rearrangement links TRBV20-1 to TRBJ2-7; 7 bases are shared with TRBD1. V gave up 2 bases and J gave up 5 bases; unmatched junction bases: 12. CDR1 DFQATT and CDR2 SNEGSKA come from the germline V gene (reference sequence). This CDR3 has 15 amino acids. The CDR3 here is CSARSDRARPNEQYF. CDR3 nucleotides: TGCAGTGCTAGAAGTGACAGGGCGCGGCCCAACGAGCAGTACTTC.

The CDR3 spells CAIQERDRHEQYF. CDR3 DNA sequence: TGTGCCATCCAGGAACGGGACAGGCACGAGCAGTACTTC. The chain joins TRBV15 to TRBJ2-7, with 8 bases lining up with TRBD1. Trimming took 10 bases from V and 5 from J; bases not matched to a gene: 10. Germline V gene lookup returns CDR1 LNHNV and CDR2 YYDKDF (reference sequence). The CDR3 sequence is 13 residues long. The full variable domain, completed using reference TRBV15 and TRBJ2-7, is DAMVIQNPRYQVTQFGKPVTLSCSQTLNHNVMYWYQQKSSQAPKLLFHYYDKDFNNEADTPDNFQSRRPNTSFCFLDIRSPGLGDTAMYLCAIQERDRHEQYFGPGTRLTVT.

A few counts support this clonotype. The CDR3 nucleotides are TGCAGTGCTAGAGGAAATAGCGGGAACGGTGATGAGCAGTTCTTC. Its protein is CSARGNSGNGDEQFF. The genes are TRBV20-1 and TRBJ2-1, with 8 bases lining up with TRBD2. V dropped 1 base and J dropped 8; count of bases not matched to a gene: 10. CDR1 DFQATT and CDR2 SNEGSKA come from the germline V gene (reference sequence). The length of the CDR3 is 15 residues.

This clonotype was recorded a few times. The chain links TRBV7-9 to TRBJ1-1, with a tentative D call TRBD1 (6 bases). CDR3 length equals 14 residues. Looked up from germline, CDR1 is SEHNR and CDR2 is FQNEAQ (reference sequence). The V and J ends lost 6 bases and 1 base respectively, with 12 bases between them. CDR3 sequence (DNA): TGTGCCAGCAGAAAGGAGGGGGGGAACACTGAAGCTTTCTTT. This gives the protein CASRKEGGNTEAFF.

This clonotype has at least ten counts. The chain carries TRBV2 and TRBJ2-3; D not resolved. V was trimmed by 6 bases and J by 0 bases, leaving 13 bases between them. CDR3 length equals 15 residues. Germline CDR1 SNHLY, CDR2 FYNNEI. CDR3 sequence reads: CASSPIWGSTDTQYF. The CDR3 nucleotides are TGTGCCAGCAGCCCCATCTGGGGAAGCACAGATACGCAGTATTTT.

This clonotype has at least ten counts. The CDR3 DNA sequence: TGTGCCAGCAGCTTAGCGGGAGGAGGAGAGACCCAGTACTTC. As protein: CASSLAGGGETQYF. The chain couples TRBV7-2 to TRBJ2-5; D perhaps matches TRBD2 (6 bases). CDR3 size: 14 residues. From germline, CDR1 is SGHTA and CDR2 FQGNSA. Trimming pared 0 bases from V and 4 bases from J, leaving 9 bases between.

Ten or more counts support this clonotype. The V gene is TRBV2, the J gene TRBJ2-4; 12 bases align to TRBD1. Trimming at V came to 6 bases and at J to 9 bases, leaving 12 bases not matched to a gene. Germline CDR1 and CDR2: SNHLY and FYNNEI. CDR3 size: 16 residues. This chain's CDR3 is CASRATGTGGGGIQYF. The CDR3 nucleotides read TGTGCCAGCAGAGCAACCGGGACAGGGGGCGGGGGCATTCAGTACTTC.

This clonotype was counted only a few times. The chain has TRBV11-2 and TRBJ1-1; 9 bases are shared with TRBD1. This CDR3 has 14 amino acids. Germline trimming cut 5 bases from V and 10 bases from J; bases unmatched to any gene: 11. Germline loops: CDR1 SGHAT, CDR2 FQNNGV. The CDR3 loop is CASSLTDRGFAAFF. The CDR3 DNA reads TGTGCCAGCAGCCTCACGGACAGGGGTTTTGCAGCTTTCTTT.

This clonotype came up a few times. The chain is built from TRBV6-5 and TRBJ1-1; TRBD1 matches 9 bases. Trimming removed 5 bases from V and 0 bases from J; junction bases left unmatched: 7. The CDR3 is made up of 16 amino acids. From germline, CDR1 is MNHEY and CDR2 SVGAGI. The CDR3 spells CASSPRDREMNTEAFF. In DNA form, the CDR3 reads TGTGCCAGCAGTCCCCGGGACAGGGAAATGAACACTGAAGCTTTCTTT.

The chain couples TRBV5-8 to TRBJ2-3, with D possibly being TRBD2 (6 bases). Germline V lookup: CDR1 SGHTS, CDR2 YDEGEE. The CDR3 length is 15 residues. The germline V and J ends were trimmed by 1 base and 2 bases, with 11 bases remaining between them. DNA of the CDR3: TGTGCCAGCAGCTTGTATCGGGAGACCACAGATACGCAGTATTTT. Amino acids: CASSLYRETTDTQYF.

The V call is TRBV6-2 or TRBV6-3, the J call TRBJ2-7, with D unclear. Trimming took off 4 bases at V and 3 bases at J, with 16 bases between the two ends. The CDR3 is 15 residues long. Germline V gives CDR1 MNHEY, CDR2 SVGEGT. In nucleotides, the CDR3 is TGTGCCAGCAGTTCCCACGGTGTCGGTATCTACGAGCAGTACTTC. Protein product: CASSSHGVGIYEQYF.

The chain has TRBV5-1 and TRBJ2-3; 7 bases align to TRBD1. J was trimmed by 0 bases and V by 4 bases; bases with no gene match: 8. The CDR3 has 16 amino acids. Germline V gene data show CDR1 as SGHRS and CDR2 as YFSETQ. The CDR3 protein is CASSKAGTVSTDTQYF. The CDR3 nucleotides read TGCGCCAGCAGCAAGGCAGGGACAGTTAGCACAGATACGCAGTATTTT.

This clonotype was picked up one time. V usage is TRBV6-2 or TRBV6-3 and J usage is TRBJ2-7; 8 bases are shared with TRBD2. CDR3 length equals 15 residues. V was pared by 7 bases and J by 4 bases, with 12 bases of the junction left unmatched. Germline assignment: CDR1 MNHEY and CDR2 SVGEGT. Here the CDR3 DNA reads TGTGCCAGCAACCACCCCCAAGCGGGAGCTTACGAGCAGTACTTC. This translates into CASNHPQAGAYEQYF.

This clonotype is categorized as medium-sized. The J gene is TRBJ2-3, the V gene TRBV6-1, with a weak D call TRBD1 (5 bases). Per germline, CDR1 MNHNS and CDR2 SASEGT. This CDR3 is 12 amino acids long. Trimming removed 4 bases from V and 5 bases from J, with 7 bases in between. The CDR3, as DNA: TGTGCCAGCAGTGTAGGGGAAGATACGCAGTATTTT. Amino acids: CASSVGEDTQYF.

The chain has TRBV6-1 and TRBJ2-1, with 9 bases fitting TRBD2. This CDR3 spans 16 amino acids. Looked up from germline, CDR1 is MNHNS and CDR2 is SASEGT. Trimming removed 7 bases from V and 9 bases from J; junction bases left unmatched: 16. Here the CDR3 reads CASKPTGTSRESEQFF. In DNA form, the CDR3 reads TGTGCCAGCAAACCAACCGGGACTAGCCGGGAGAGTGAGCAGTTCTTC.

The gene calls are TRBV4-3 and TRBJ2-7; 8 bases line up with TRBD1. The germline gives CDR1 LGHNA, CDR2 YSLEER. V was pared by 0 bases and J by 7 bases, with 8 bases of the junction left unmatched. The CDR3 consists of 15 residues. CDR3 residues: CASSQERTGQGEQYF. In nucleotides, the CDR3 is TGCGCCAGCAGCCAAGAAAGGACAGGGCAGGGGGAGCAGTACTTC.